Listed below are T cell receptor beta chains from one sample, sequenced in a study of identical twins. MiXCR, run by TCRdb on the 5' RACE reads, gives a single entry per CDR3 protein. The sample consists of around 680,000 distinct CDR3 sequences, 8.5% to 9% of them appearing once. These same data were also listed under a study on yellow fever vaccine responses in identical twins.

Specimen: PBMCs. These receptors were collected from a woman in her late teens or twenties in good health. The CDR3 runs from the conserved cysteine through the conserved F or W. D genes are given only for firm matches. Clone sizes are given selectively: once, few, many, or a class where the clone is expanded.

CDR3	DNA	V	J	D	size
CASNQGGSYNEQFF	TGTGCCAGCAACCAGGGGGGATCCTACAATGAGCAGTTCTTC	TRBV6-2/TRBV6-3	TRBJ2-1	-	-
CASSKDREAHGYTF	TGTGCCAGCAGTAAAGACCGGGAAGCCCATGGCTACACCTTC	TRBV12-3/TRBV12-4	TRBJ1-2	-	many
CASSLWGGGRTQETQYF	TGTGCCAGCAGTTTATGGGGAGGTGGGAGGACACAAGAGACCCAGTACTTC	TRBV12-3/TRBV12-4	TRBJ2-5	-	-
CASSVAGRSHEQFF	TGTGCCAGCAGCGTAGCCGGGAGAAGTCATGAGCAGTTCTTC	TRBV9	TRBJ2-1	-	many
CSWTARGTEAFF	TGCAGCTGGACGGCCCGGGGAACTGAAGCTTTCTTT	TRBV29-1	TRBJ1-1	-	-
CASSEGQGDPSYEQYF	TGTGCCAGCAGCGAAGGACAGGGGGACCCCTCCTACGAGCAGTACTTC	TRBV6-2/TRBV6-3	TRBJ2-7	TRBD1	-
CASSLVGTSGNNEQFF	TGCGCCAGCAGCTTAGTTGGCACTAGCGGGAACAATGAGCAGTTCTTC	TRBV7-2	TRBJ2-1	TRBD2	many
CASSPRGTGSSYEQYF	TGCGCCAGCAGCCCAAGAGGGACCGGTAGCTCCTACGAGCAGTACTTC	TRBV4-1	TRBJ2-7	-	many
CASSTMTVAKNIQYF	TGTGCCAGCAGTACCATGACAGTAGCCAAAAACATTCAGTACTTC	TRBV6-1	TRBJ2-4	-	-
CSARDLGLDSHEQYF	TGCAGTGCTAGAGATTTGGGACTTGACTCCCACGAGCAGTACTTC	TRBV20-1	TRBJ2-7	-	-
CASSGGRDFSEQYF	TGTGCCAGCAGCGGGGGCCGTGACTTCTCCGAGCAGTACTTC	TRBV7-2	TRBJ2-7	-	few
CASSPLLLAGNTGELFF	TGTGCCAGCAGTCCCCTCTTGCTAGCGGGGAACACCGGGGAGCTGTTTTTT	TRBV6-1	TRBJ2-2	TRBD2	many
CASSQANGGASYNEQFF	TGTGCCAGCAGCCAAGCCAACGGGGGGGCCTCCTACAATGAGCAGTTCTTC	TRBV4-2	TRBJ2-1	TRBD2	few
CASSLIAAPRETQYF	TGTGCCAGCAGTTTGATAGCGGCCCCCAGGGAGACCCAGTACTTC	TRBV12-3/TRBV12-4	TRBJ2-5	-	many
CASSSHGGQQYF	TGTGCCAGCAGCTCCCACGGGGGGCAGCAGTATTTT	TRBV12-3/TRBV12-4	TRBJ2-3	-	few